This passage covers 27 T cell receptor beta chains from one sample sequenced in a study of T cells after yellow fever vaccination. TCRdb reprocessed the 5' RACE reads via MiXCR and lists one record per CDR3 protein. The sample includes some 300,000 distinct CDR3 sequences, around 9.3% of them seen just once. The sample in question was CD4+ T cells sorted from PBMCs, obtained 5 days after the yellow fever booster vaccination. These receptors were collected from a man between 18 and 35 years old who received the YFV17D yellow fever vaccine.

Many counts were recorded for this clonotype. In DNA, the CDR3 is TGTGCCAGCAGCCCTCGAATCTTAACAGGGGCTGGGGCCAACGTCCTGACTTTC. This sequence encodes CASSPRILTGAGANVLTF. J is TRBJ2-6 and V is TRBV4-2; 7 bases are shared with TRBD1. Losses at the gene ends were 4 bases for V and 2 bases for J; bases not matched to a gene: 11. CDR1 LGHNA and CDR2 YNFKEQ come from the germline V gene. CDR3 length equals 18 residues.

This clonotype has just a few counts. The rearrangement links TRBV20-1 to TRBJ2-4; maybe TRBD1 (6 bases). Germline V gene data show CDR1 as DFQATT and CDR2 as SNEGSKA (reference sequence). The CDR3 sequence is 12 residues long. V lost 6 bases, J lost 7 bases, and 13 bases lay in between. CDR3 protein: CSAPGQSNIQYF. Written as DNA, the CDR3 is TGCAGTGCCCCCGGACAGTCGAACATTCAGTACTTC.

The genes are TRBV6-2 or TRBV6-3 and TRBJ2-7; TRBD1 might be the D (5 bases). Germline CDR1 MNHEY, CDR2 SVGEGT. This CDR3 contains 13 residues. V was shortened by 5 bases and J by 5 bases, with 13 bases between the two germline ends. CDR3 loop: CASSNTGPHEQYV. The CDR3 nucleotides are TGTGCCAGCAGTAATACAGGCCCCCACGAGCAGTACGTC.

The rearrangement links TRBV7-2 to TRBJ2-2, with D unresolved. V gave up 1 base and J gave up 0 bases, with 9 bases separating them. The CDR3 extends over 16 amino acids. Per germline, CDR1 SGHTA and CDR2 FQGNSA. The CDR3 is CASSLDGLPNTGELFF. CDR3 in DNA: TGTGCCAGCAGCTTAGATGGGTTGCCGAACACCGGGGAGCTGTTTTTT.

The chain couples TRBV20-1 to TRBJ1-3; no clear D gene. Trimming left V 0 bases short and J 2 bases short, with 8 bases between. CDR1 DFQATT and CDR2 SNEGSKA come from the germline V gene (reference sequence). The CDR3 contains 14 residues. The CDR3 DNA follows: TGCAGTGCTAGAGATCTCGGCACTGGAAACACCATATATTTT. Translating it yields CSARDLGTGNTIYF.

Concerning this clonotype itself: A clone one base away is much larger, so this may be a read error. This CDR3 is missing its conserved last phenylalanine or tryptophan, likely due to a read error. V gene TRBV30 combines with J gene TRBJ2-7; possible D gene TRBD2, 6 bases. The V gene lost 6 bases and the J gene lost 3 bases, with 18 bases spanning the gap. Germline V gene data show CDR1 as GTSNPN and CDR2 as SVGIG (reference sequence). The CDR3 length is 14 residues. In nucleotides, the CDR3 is TGTGCCTGTCCCCTGGCAGGGAGGAGCTACGAGCAGTACATC. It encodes CACPLAGRSYEQYI.

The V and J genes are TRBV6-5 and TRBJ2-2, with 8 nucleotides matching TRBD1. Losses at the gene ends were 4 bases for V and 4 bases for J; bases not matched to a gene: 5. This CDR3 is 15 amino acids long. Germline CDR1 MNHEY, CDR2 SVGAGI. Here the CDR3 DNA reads TGTGCCAGCAGTTTACAGGGGGTGGTCACCGGGGAGCTGTTTTTT. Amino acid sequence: CASSLQGVVTGELFF.

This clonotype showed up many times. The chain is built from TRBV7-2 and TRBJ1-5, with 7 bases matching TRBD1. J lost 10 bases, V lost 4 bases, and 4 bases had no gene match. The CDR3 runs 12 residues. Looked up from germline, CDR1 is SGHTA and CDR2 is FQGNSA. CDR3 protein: CASSSRTGPQHF. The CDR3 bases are TGTGCCAGCAGCTCCAGGACAGGTCCCCAGCATTTT.

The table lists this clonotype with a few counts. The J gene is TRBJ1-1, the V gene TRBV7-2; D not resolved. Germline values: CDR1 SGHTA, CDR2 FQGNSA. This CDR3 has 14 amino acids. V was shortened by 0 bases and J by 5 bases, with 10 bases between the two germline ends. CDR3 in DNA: TGTGCCAGCAGCTTAGCCGGTTGGGGTACTGAAGCTTTCTTT. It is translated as CASSLAGWGTEAFF.

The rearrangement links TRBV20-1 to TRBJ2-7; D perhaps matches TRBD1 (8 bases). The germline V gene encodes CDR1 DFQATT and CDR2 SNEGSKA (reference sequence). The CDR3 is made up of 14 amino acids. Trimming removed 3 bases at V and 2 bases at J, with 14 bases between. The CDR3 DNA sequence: TGCAGTGCTAGCCAGGGGGCGGGGGCCTACGAGCAGTACTTC. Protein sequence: CSASQGAGAYEQYF.

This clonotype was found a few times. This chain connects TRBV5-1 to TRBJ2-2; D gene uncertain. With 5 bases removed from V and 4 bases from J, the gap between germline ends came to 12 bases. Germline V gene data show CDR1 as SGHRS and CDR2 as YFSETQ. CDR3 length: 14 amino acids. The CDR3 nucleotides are TGCGCCAGCAGGTGGCTAGGTGGCACCGGGGAGCTGTTTTTT. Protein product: CASRWLGGTGELFF.

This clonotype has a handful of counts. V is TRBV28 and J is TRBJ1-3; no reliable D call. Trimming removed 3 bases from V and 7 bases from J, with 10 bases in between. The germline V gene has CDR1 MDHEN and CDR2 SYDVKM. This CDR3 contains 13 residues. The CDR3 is CASSLSGSNTIYF. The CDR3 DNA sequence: TGTGCCAGCAGTTTGTCCGGGTCGAACACCATATATTTT.

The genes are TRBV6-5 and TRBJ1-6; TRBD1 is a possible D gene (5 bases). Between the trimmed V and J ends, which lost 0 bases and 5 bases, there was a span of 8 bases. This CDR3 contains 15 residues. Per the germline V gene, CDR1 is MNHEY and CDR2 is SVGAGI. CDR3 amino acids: CASSYSGRDNSPLHF. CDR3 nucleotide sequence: TGTGCCAGCAGTTACTCGGGGCGAGATAATTCACCCCTCCACTTT.

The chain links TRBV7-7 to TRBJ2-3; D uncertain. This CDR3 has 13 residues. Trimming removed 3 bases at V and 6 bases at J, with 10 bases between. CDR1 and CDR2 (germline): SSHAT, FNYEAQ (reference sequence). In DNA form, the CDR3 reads TGTGCCAGCAGCTTCAGGTTCTGGGATACGCAGTATTTT. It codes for CASSFRFWDTQYF.

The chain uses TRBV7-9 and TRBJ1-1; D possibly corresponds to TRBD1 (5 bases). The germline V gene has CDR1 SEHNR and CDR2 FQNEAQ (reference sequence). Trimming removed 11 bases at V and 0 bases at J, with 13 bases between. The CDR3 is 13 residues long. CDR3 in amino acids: CAQGRRLNTEAFF. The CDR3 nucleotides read TGTGCCCAGGGAAGACGGCTGAACACTGAAGCTTTCTTT. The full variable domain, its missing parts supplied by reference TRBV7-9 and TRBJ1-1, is DTGVSQNPRHKITKRGQNVTFRCDPISEHNRLYWYRQTLGQGPEFLTYFQNEAQLEKSRLLSDRFSAERPKGSFSTLEIQRTEQGDSAMYLCAQGRRLNTEAFFGQGTRLTVV.

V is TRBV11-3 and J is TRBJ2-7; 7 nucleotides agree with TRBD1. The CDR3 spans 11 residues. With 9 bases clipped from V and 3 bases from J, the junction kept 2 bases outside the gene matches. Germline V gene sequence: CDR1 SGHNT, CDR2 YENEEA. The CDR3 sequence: CARGQVYEQYV. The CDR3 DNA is TGTGCCAGAGGACAGGTCTACGAGCAGTACGTC.

CDR3 region: CASSPGQAYTEAFF. The CDR3 DNA follows: TGTGCCAGCAGCCCGGGACAGGCCTACACTGAAGCTTTCTTT. The rearrangement links TRBV7-3 to TRBJ1-1; 8 nucleotides align to TRBD1. The V gene end was trimmed by 5 bases and the J gene end by 3 bases; junction bases not matched to a gene: 5. The CDR3 covers 14 residues. Germline CDR1 SGHTA, CDR2 FQGTGA.

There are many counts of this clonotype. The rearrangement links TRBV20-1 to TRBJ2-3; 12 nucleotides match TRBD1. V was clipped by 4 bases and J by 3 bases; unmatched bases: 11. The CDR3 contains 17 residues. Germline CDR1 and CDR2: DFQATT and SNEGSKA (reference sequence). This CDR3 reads CSATGTGGGSGTDTQYF. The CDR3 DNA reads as TGCAGTGCTACCGGGACAGGGGGCGGGAGTGGGACAGATACGCAGTATTTT.

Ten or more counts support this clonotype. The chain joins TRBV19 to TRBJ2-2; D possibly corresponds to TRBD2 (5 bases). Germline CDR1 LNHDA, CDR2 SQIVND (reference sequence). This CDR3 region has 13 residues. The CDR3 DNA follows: TGTGCAACGGCGGAGGCGAACACCGGGGAGCTGTTTTTT. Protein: CATAEANTGELFF.

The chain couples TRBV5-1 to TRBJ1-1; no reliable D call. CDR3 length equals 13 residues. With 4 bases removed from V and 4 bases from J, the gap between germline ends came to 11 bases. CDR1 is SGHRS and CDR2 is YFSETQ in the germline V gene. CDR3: CASSGPTFTEAFF. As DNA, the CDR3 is TGCGCCAGCAGCGGCCCGACCTTCACTGAAGCTTTCTTT.

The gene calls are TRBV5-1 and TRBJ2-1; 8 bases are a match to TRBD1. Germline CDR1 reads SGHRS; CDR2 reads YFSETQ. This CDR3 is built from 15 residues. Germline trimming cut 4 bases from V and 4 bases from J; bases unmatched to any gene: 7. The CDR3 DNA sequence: TGCGCCAGCAGCACCGGACAGGGAGGTTACAATGAGCAGTTCTTC. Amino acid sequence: CASSTGQGGYNEQFF.

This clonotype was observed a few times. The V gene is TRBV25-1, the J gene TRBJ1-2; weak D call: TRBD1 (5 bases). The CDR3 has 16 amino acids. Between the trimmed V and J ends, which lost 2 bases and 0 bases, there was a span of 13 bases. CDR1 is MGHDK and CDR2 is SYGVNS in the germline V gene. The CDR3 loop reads CASSEDMGTANYGYTF. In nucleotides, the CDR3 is TGTGCCAGCAGTGAAGATATGGGGACGGCTAACTATGGCTACACCTTC.

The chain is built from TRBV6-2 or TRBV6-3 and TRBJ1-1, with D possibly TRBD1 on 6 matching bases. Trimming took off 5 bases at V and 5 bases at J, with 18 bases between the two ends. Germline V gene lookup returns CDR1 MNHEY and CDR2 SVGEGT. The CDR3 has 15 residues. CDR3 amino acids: CASSDPALGATEAFF. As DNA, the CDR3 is TGTGCCAGCAGTGACCCTGCCTTGGGGGCGACTGAAGCTTTCTTT.

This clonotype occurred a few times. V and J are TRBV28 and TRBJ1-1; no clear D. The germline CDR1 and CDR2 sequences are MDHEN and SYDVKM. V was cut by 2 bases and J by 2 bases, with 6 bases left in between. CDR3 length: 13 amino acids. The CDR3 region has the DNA TGTGCCAGCAGTTTACCCCTCAACACTGAAGCTTTCTTT. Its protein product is CASSLPLNTEAFF. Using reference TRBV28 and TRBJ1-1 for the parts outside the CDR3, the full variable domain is DVKVTQSSRYLVKRTGEKVFLECVQDMDHENMFWYRQDPGLGLRLIYFSYDVKMKEKGDIPEGYSVSREKKERFSLILESASTNQTSMYLCASSLPLNTEAFFGQGTRLTVV.

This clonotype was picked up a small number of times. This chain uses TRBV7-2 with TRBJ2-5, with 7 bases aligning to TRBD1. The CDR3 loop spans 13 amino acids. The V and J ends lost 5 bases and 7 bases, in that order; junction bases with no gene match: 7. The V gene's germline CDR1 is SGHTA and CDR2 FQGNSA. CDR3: CASSITGARTQYF. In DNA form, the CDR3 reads TGTGCCAGCAGCATCACAGGGGCGAGGACCCAGTACTTC.

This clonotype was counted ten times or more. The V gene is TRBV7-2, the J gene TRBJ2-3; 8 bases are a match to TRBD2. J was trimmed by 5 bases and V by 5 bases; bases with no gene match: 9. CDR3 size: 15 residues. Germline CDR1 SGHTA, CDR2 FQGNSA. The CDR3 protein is CASSISGVDKDTQYF. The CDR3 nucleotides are TGTGCCAGCAGCATTAGCGGGGTGGATAAAGATACGCAGTATTTT.

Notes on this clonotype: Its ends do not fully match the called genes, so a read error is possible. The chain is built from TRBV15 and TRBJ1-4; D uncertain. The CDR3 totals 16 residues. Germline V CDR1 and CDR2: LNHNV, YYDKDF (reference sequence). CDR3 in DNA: TGTACCACCAGCAGCCCTGCGAAGAAAACGGGGGAAAAACTGTTTTTT. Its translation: CTTSSPAKKTGEKLFF.